This T cell receptor beta chain was sequenced for a study of blood T cells in healthy people across ages. Study findings and constraints: Researchers deemed the diversity estimates from one million T cells underestimates. Naive T cell percentage strongly correlated with TCR beta diversity. Greater diversity and more naive CD4+ cells were seen in long-lived donors than in aged donors.

Healthy Russian Caucasian donors spanned ages about 6 to 95 years. This clonotype was counted at least ten times. Its specificity is unknown. Germline V gene data show CDR1 as MNHNY and CDR2 as SVGAGI (reference sequence). The CDR3 has 14 amino acids. The V gene lost 0 bases and the J gene lost 2 bases, with 8 bases spanning the gap. Primed by a sample-barcoded 5' primer and a J-beta primer mix, a second PCR proceeded for roughly 7 to 12 cycles. Each CDR3 protein is one row after TCRdb ran MiXCR on the 5' RACE reads. Of approximately 360,000 distinct CDR3 sequences in the sample, roughly half were seen once.

The chain links TRBV6-6 to TRBJ2-7; a weak D match, TRBD2 (6 bases). The TCR originated in a man in his sixties in good health. The sequenced sample consisted of blood. CDR3 nucleotide sequence: TGTGCCAGCAGTTACTCGTCGGGGGCCTACGAGCAGTACTTC. Protein sequence: CASSYSSGAYEQYF.